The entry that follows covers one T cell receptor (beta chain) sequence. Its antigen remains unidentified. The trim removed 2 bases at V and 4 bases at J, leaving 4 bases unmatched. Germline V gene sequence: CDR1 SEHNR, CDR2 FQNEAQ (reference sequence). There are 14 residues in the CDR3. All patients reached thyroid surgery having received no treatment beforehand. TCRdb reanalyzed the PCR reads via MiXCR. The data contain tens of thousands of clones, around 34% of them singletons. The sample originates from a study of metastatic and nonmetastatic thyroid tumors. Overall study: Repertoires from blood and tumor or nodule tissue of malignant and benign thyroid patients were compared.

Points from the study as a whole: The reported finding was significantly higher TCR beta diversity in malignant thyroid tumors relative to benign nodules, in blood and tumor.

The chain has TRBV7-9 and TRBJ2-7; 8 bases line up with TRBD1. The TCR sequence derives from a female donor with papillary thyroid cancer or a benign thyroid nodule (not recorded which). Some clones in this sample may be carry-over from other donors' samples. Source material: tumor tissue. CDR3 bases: TGTGCCAGCAGCTTACCCGGACAGGGTTACGAGCAGTACTTC. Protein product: CASSLPGQGYEQYF.